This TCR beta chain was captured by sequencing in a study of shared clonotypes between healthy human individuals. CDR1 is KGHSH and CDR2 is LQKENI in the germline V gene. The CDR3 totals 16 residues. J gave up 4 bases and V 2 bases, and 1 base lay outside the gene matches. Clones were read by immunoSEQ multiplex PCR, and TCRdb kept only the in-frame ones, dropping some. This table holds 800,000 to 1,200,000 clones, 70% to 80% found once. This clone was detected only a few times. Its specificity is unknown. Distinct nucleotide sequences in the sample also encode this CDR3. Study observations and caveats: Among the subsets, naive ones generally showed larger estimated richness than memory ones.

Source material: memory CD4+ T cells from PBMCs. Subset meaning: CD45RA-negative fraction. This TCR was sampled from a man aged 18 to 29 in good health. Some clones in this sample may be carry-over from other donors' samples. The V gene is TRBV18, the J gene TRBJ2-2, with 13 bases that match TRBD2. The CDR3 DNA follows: TGTGCCAGCTCACCAGGACTAGCGGGAGTCACCGGGGAGCTGTTTTTT. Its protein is CASSPGLAGVTGELFF. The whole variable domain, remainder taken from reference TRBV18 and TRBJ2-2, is NAGVMQNPRHLVRRRGQEARLRCSPMKGHSHVYWYRQLPEEGLKFMVYLQKENIIDESGMPKERFSAEFPKEGPSILRIQQVVRGDSAAYFCASSPGLAGVTGELFFGEGSRLTVL.